Included here is one T cell receptor (beta chain) sequence, with context. The data were taken from a study of cytomegalovirus exposure and HLA in healthy donors. In the PCR, 60 Vbeta and 13 Jbeta primers were used. Generated by immunoSEQ multiplex PCR, the TCRdb table keeps only in-frame clones and is missing some. The table lists 180,000 or so clones, roughly three quarters of them singletons. V shed 2 bases and J 2 bases; nucleotides not matched to a gene: 10. CDR3 length: 18 amino acids. CDR1 SGHDT and CDR2 YYEEEE come from the germline V gene. The chain couples TRBV5-6 to TRBJ1-5; 10 bases match TRBD1. The specimen was PBMCs. The receptor was derived from a woman in her forties or fifties in good health and CMV-seronegative. The CDR3 nucleotides are TGTGCCAGCAGCTTCCGGCGGACAGGGGGTAACGGCAATCAGCCCCAGCATTTT. This encodes CASSFRRTGGNGNQPQHF.